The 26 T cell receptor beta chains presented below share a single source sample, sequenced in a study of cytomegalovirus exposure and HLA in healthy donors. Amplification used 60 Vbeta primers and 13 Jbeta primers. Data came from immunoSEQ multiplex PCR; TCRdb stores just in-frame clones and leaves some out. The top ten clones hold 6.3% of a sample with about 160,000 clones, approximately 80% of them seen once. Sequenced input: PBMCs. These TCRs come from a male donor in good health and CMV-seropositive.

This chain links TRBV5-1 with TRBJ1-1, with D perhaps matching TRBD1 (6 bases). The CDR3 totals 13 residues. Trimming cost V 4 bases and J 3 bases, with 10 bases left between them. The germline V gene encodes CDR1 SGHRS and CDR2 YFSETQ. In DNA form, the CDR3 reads TGCGCCAGCAGCACAGGGAGAGACACTGAAGCTTTCTTT. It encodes CASSTGRDTEAFF. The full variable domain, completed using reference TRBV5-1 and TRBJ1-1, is KAGVTQTPRYLIKTRGQQVTLSCSPISGHRSVSWYQQTPGQGLQFLFEYFSETQRNKGNFPGRFSGRQFSNSRSEMNVSTLELGDSALYLCASSTGRDTEAFFGQGTRLTVV.

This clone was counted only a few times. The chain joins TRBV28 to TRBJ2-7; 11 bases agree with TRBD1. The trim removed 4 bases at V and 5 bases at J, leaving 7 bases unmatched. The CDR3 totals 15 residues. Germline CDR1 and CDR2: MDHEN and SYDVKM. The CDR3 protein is CASSSSGTGGHEQYF. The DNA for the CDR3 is TGTGCCAGCAGTTCCTCCGGGACAGGGGGACACGAGCAGTACTTC.

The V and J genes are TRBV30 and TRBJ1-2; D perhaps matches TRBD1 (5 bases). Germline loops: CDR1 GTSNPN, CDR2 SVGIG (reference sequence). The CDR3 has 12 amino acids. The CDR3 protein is CGGELELRGYTF. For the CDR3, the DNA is TGTGGGGGCGAACTCGAGTTGAGGGGCTACACCTTC.

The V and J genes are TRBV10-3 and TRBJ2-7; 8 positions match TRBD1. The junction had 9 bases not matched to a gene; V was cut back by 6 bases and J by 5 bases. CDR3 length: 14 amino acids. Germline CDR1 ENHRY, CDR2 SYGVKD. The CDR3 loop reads CAISLRQGTDEQYF. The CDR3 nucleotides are TGTGCCATCAGCCTAAGACAGGGGACGGACGAGCAGTACTTC.

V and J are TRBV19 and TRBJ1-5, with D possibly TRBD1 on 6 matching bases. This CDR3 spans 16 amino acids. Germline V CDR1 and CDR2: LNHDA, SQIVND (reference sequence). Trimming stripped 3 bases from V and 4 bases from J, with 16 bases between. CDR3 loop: CASSITTGMGNQPQHF. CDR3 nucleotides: TGTGCCAGTAGTATCACCACAGGGATGGGGAATCAGCCCCAGCATTTT. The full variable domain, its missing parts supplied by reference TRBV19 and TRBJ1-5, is DGGITQSPKYLFRKEGQNVTLSCEQNLNHDAMYWYRQDPGQGLRLIYYSQIVNDFQKGDIAEGYSVSREKKESFPLTVTSAQKNPTAFYLCASSITTGMGNQPQHFGDGTRLSIL.

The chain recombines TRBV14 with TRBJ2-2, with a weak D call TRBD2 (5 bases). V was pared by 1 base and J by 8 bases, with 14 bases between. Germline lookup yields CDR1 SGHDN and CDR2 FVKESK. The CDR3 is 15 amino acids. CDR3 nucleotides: TGTGCCAGCAGCCAAGGGACTCGGGTCGGAGGGGAGCTGTTTTTT. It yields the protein CASSQGTRVGGELFF.

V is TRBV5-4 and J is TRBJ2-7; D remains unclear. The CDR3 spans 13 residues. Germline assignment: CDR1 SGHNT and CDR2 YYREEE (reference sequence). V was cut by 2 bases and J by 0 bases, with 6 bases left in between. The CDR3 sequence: CASSFHSSYEQYF. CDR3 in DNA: TGTGCCAGCAGCTTCCACAGCTCCTACGAGCAGTACTTC.

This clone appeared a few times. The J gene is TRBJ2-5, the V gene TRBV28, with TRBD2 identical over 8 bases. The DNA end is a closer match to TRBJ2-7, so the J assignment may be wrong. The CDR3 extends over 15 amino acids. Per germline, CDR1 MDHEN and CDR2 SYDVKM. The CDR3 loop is CASSIGSGGALEQYF. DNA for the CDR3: TGTGCCAGCAGTATAGGTTCGGGGGGGGCCCTCGAGCAGTACTTC.

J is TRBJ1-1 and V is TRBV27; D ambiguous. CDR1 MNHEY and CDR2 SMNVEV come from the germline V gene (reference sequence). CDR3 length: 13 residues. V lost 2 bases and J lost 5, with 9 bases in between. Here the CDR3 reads CASSLTMRTEAFF. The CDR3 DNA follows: TGTGCCAGCAGTTTAACTATGAGAACTGAAGCTTTCTTT.

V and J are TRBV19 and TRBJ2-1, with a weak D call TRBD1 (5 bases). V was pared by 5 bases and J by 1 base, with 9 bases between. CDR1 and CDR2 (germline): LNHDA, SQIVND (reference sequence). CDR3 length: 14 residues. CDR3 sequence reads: CASSPDNSYNEQFF. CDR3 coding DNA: TGTGCCAGTAGTCCGGACAATTCCTACAATGAGCAGTTCTTC.

The CDR3 sequence: CASSPPGAATGELFF. The DNA of the CDR3 is TGTGCCAGCAGTCCACCGGGAGCCGCCACCGGGGAGCTGTTTTTT. This rearrangement joins TRBV28 to TRBJ2-2, with D possibly being TRBD2 (6 bases). Germline V gene sequence: CDR1 MDHEN, CDR2 SYDVKM. Deletions cut 5 bases from V and 4 bases from J, with 14 bases between. This CDR3 is built from 15 residues.

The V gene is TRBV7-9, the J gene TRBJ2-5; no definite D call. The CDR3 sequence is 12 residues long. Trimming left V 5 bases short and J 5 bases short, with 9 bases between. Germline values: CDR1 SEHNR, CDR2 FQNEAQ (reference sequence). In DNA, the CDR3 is TGTGCCAGCAGCGCGGAAGTGGAGACCCAGTACTTC. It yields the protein CASSAEVETQYF.

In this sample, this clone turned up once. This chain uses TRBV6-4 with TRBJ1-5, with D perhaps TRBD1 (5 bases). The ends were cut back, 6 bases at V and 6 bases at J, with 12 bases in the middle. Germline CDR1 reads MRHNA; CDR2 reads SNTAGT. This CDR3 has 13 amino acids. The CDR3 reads CASRGTSAQPQHF. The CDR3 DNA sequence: TGTGCCAGCAGGGGGACTTCAGCTCAGCCCCAGCATTTT.

The CDR3 DNA reads as TGTGCCAGCAGCTTTGAGGGGACAGGGAATTCACCCCTCCACTTT. Protein sequence: CASSFEGTGNSPLHF. The rearrangement uses TRBV7-3 and TRBJ1-6, with 9 nucleotides matching TRBD1. J gave up 7 bases and V 3 bases, and 4 bases lay outside the gene matches. This CDR3 spans 15 amino acids. Germline CDR1 is SGHTA and CDR2 is FQGTGA.

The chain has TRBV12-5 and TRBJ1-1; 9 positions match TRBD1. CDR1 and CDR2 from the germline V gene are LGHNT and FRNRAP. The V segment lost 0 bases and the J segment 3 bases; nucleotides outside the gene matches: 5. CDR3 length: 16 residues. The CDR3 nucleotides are TGTGCTAGTGGTTTGGTACTTGGGACAGGGTACACTGAAGCTTTCTTT. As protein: CASGLVLGTGYTEAFF.

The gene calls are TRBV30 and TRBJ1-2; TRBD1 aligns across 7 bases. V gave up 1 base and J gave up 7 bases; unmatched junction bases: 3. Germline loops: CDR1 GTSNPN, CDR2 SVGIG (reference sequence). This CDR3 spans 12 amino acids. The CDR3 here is CAWSEGARGYTF. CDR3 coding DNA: TGTGCCTGGAGTGAGGGGGCGCGTGGCTACACCTTC.

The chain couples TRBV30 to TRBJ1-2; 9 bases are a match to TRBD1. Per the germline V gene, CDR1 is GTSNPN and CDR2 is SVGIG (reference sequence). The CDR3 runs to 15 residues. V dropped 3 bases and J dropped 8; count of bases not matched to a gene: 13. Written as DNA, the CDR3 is TGTGCCTGGAGGAGCGGACAGGGGCTTCCTTTGGGCTACACCTTC. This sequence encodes CAWRSGQGLPLGYTF. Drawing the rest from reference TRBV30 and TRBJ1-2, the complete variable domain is SQTIHQWPATLVQPVGSPLSLECTVEGTSNPNLYWYRQAAGRGLQLLFYSVGIGQISSEVPQNLSASRPQDRQFILSSKKLLLSDSGFYLCAWRSGQGLPLGYTFGSGTRLTVV.

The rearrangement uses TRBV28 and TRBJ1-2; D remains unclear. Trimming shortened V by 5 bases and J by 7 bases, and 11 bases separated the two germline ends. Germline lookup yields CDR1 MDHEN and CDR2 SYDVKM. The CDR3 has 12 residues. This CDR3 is CASSDQRIGYTF. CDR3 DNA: TGTGCCAGCAGTGACCAGAGGATTGGCTACACCTTC.

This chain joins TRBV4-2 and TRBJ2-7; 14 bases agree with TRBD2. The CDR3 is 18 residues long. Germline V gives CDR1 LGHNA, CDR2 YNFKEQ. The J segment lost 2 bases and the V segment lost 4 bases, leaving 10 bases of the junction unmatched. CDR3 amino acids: CASSPGAGLAGEAYEQYF. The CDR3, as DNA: TGTGCCAGCAGCCCCGGGGCGGGACTAGCGGGAGAGGCCTACGAGCAGTACTTC.

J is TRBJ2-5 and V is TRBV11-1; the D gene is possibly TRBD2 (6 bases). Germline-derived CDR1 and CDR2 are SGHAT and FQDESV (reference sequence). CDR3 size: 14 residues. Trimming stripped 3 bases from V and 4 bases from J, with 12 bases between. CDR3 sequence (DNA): TGTGCCAGCAGCTTGACTAGGCCCATAGAGACCCAGTACTTC. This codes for CASSLTRPIETQYF. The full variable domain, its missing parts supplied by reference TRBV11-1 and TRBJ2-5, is EAEVAQSPRYKITEKSQAVAFWCDPISGHATLYWYRQILGQGPELLVQFQDESVVDDSQLPKDRFSAERLKGVDSTLKIQPAELGDSAMYLCASSLTRPIETQYFGPGTRLLVL.

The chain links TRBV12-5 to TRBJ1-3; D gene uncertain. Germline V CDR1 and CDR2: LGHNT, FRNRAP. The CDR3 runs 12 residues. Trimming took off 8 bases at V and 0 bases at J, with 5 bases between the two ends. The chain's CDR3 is CASSNSGNTIYF. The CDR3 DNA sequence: TGTGCTAGTTCCAACTCTGGAAACACCATATATTTT.

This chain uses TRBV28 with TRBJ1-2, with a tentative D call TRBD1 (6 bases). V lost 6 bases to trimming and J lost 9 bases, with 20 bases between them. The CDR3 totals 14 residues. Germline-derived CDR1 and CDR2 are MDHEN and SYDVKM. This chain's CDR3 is CASSPPGQTESYTF. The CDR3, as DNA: TGTGCCAGCAGCCCACCCGGACAGACAGAGAGCTACACCTTC.

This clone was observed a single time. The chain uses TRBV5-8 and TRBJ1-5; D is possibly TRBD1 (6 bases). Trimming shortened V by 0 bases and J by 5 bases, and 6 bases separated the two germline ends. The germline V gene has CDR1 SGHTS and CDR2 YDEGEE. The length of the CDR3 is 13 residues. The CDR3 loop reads CASSLAGDQPQHF. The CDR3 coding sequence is TGTGCCAGCAGCTTGGCAGGGGATCAGCCCCAGCATTTT.

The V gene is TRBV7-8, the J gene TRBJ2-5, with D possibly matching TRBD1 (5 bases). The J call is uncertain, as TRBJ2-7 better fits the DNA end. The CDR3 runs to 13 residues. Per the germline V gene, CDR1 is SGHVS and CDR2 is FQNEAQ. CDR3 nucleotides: TGTGCCAGCAGCCCCGGACAAGTTTACGAGCAGTACTTC. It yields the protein CASSPGQVYEQYF.

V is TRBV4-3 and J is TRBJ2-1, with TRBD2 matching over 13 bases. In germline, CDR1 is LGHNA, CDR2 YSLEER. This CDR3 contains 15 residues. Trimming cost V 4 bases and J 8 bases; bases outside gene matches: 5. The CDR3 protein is CASSLGLAGADEQFF. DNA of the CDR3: TGCGCCAGCAGCCTTGGACTAGCGGGAGCGGATGAGCAGTTCTTC.

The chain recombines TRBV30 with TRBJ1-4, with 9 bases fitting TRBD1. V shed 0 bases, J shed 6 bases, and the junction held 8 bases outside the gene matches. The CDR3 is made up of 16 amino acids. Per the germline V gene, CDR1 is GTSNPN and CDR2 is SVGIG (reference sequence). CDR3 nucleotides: TGTGCCTGGAGTGTCCTACCGGGACAGGGTGATGAAAAACTGTTTTTT. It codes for CAWSVLPGQGDEKLFF.